The 10 T cell receptor beta chains presented below share a single source sample, sequenced in a study of cytomegalovirus exposure and HLA in healthy donors. It was with 60 Vbeta and 13 Jbeta primers that the PCR ran. Here immunoSEQ multiplex PCR was the method, and the copy in TCRdb shows in-frame clones only, minus some. The sample yields roughly 100,000 clones, about two thirds seen once. Sequenced sample: PBMCs. These TCRs come from a woman aged 45-65 years in good health and CMV-seropositive.

This sequence joins TRBV28 and TRBJ2-7; no clear D gene. In germline, CDR1 is MDHEN, CDR2 SYDVKM. V was pared by 4 bases and J by 0 bases, with 13 bases between. CDR3 length equals 15 residues. The CDR3 reads CASSSYRFSSYEQYF. The CDR3 DNA reads TGTGCCAGCAGTTCCTACAGATTTTCCTCCTACGAGCAGTACTTC. Filled out from reference TRBV28 and TRBJ2-7, the complete variable domain reads DVKVTQSSRYLVKRTGEKVFLECVQDMDHENMFWYRQDPGLGLRLIYFSYDVKMKEKGDIPEGYSVSREKKERFSLILESASTNQTSMYLCASSSYRFSSYEQYFGPGTRLTVT.

The chain uses TRBV5-6 and TRBJ2-5; tentative D call: TRBD2 (7 bases). The CDR3 is 15 amino acids. V dropped 1 base and J dropped 4 bases, with 14 bases sitting between them. Germline CDR1 SGHDT, CDR2 YYEEEE. In nucleotides, the CDR3 is TGTGCCAGCAGCTTGTGGGGGGGGCTGGGAGAGACCCAGTACTTC. It specifies CASSLWGGLGETQYF. Supplemented by reference TRBV5-6 and TRBJ2-5, the full variable domain reads DAGVTQSPTHLIKTRGQQVTLRCSPKSGHDTVSWYQQALGQGPQFIFQYYEEEERQRGNFPDRFSGHQFPNYSSELNVNALLLGDSALYLCASSLWGGLGETQYFGPGTRLLVL.

The CDR3 is CSVEAGTGGFYGYTF. For the CDR3, the DNA is TGCAGCGTTGAAGCAGGGACAGGGGGGTTCTATGGCTACACCTTC. The V call is TRBV29-1, the J call TRBJ1-2, with 11 bases aligning to TRBD1. CDR1 and CDR2 from the germline V gene are SQVTM and ANQGSEA. V dropped 1 base and J dropped 4; count of bases not matched to a gene: 5. The CDR3 contains 15 residues.

This chain joins TRBV18 and TRBJ1-2; D may be TRBD1 (5 bases). CDR3 size: 14 residues. Germline V lookup: CDR1 KGHSH, CDR2 LQKENI. With 5 bases removed from V and 3 bases from J, the gap between germline ends came to 13 bases. This CDR3 reads CASSAGGADYGYTF. The CDR3 DNA is TGTGCCAGCTCAGCCGGGGGAGCGGACTATGGCTACACCTTC.

The rearrangement links TRBV4-3 to TRBJ2-7; TRBD2 might be the D (6 bases). V was clipped by 0 bases and J by 5 bases, with 8 bases between them. Germline lookup yields CDR1 LGHNA and CDR2 YSLEER. CDR3 length: 13 amino acids. The CDR3 sequence: CASSQESGDEQYF. The CDR3 DNA sequence: TGCGCCAGCAGCCAAGAGTCGGGGGACGAGCAGTACTTC.

This chain uses TRBV29-1 with TRBJ2-1, with 8 bases matching TRBD1. V shed 6 bases and J 4 bases; nucleotides not matched to a gene: 8. The CDR3 is 14 amino acids. Germline V CDR1 and CDR2: SQVTM, ANQGSEA. CDR3 sequence reads: CSVVRQGYYNEQFF. The CDR3 DNA reads TGCAGCGTCGTAAGACAGGGGTATTACAATGAGCAGTTCTTC.

V gene TRBV4-1 combines with J gene TRBJ1-1; 12 positions match TRBD1. The CDR3 is 16 residues long. J lost 0 bases, V lost 3 bases, and 2 bases had no gene match. The germline V gene has CDR1 MGHRA and CDR2 YSYEKL. The CDR3 nucleotides read TGCGCCAGCAGCCACGGGACAGGGGGCTTGAACACTGAAGCTTTCTTT. It specifies CASSHGTGGLNTEAFF.

The chain joins TRBV27 to TRBJ1-4, with 7 bases fitting TRBD1. CDR1 is MNHEY, CDR2 SMNVEV, per germline (reference sequence). V dropped 4 bases and J dropped 10; count of bases not matched to a gene: 9. The CDR3 length is 14 residues. The CDR3 here is CASSSGQFLGKLFF. The CDR3 DNA reads TGTGCCAGCAGTTCGGGACAGTTCCTTGGAAAACTGTTTTTT.

The chain carries TRBV6-6 and TRBJ2-7; D might be TRBD1 (6 bases). CDR1 and CDR2 (germline): MNHNY, SVGAGI (reference sequence). Between the trimmed V and J ends, which lost 6 bases and 3 bases, there was a span of 15 bases. The CDR3 contains 14 residues. Written as DNA, the CDR3 is TGTGCCAGCAGAGAACAGGGATGGGGCTACGAGCAGTACTTC. Protein: CASREQGWGYEQYF.

The chain links TRBV2 to TRBJ2-7; 7 nucleotides align to TRBD2. Germline values: CDR1 SNHLY, CDR2 FYNNEI. Unmatched junction bases numbered 5, after V lost 4 bases and J lost 2 bases. This CDR3 is 14 amino acids long. CDR3 protein: CASSGGGGPYEQYF. As DNA, the CDR3 is TGTGCCAGCAGTGGGGGCGGGGGACCCTACGAGCAGTACTTC.